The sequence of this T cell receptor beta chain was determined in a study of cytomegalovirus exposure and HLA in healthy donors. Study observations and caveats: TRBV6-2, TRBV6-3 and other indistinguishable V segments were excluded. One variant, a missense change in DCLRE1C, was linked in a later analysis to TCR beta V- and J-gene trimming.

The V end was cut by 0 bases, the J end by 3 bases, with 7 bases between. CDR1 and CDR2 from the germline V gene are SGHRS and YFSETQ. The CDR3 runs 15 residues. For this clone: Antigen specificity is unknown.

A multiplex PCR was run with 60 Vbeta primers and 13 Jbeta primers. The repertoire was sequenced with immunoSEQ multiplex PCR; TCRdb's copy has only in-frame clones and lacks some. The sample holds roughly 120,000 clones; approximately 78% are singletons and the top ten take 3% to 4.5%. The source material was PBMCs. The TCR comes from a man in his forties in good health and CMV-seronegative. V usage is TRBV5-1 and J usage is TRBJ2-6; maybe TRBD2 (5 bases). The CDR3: CASSLDGVGANVLTF. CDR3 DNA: TGCGCCAGCAGCTTGGACGGGGTTGGGGCCAACGTCCTGACTTTC.